This T cell receptor (beta chain) was sequenced during a study of T cell responses to AZD1222 COVID-19 vaccine. Generated by immunoSEQ multiplex PCR, the TCRdb table keeps only in-frame clones and is missing some. Of roughly 140,000 clones listed, 90% are singletons. Between the trimmed V and J ends, which lost 2 bases and 4 bases, there was a span of 12 bases. The CDR3 is made up of 14 amino acids. CDR1 and CDR2 from the germline V gene are SGHDT and YYEEEE. There are a few counts of this clone. Antigen unknown. Study observations and caveats: CD4 TCRs covered the whole spike, strongest at regions 160-218 and 743-854.

The source was peripheral blood, collected on day 0 of AZD1222 vaccination. This sequence originates from an adult in good health. The genes are TRBV5-6 and TRBJ1-1; D gene uncertain. Here the CDR3 DNA reads TGTGCCAGCAGCTTAGTTGGCCAGTCCACTGAAGCTTTCTTT. It specifies CASSLVGQSTEAFF.